This T cell receptor beta chain was captured by sequencing in a study of cytomegalovirus exposure and HLA in healthy donors. Looking at the study overall: Earlier, 100 million to 130 million unique TCR beta sequences were recovered from approximately 200 million T cells by an analysis. General study points: Previously analyzed data showed that most TCR beta V segments were productive at a frequency of about 90% or about 30%. In a later analysis, an Asian-associated ancestry cluster reportedly showed fewer N-insertions than the approximately 700-donor mean.

On this clone: The antigen is undetermined.

PCR amplification relied on 60 Vbeta primers (plus 13 Jbeta primers). TCRdb's copy holds only in-frame clones and misses some; the assay was immunoSEQ multiplex PCR. The sample yields some 200,000 clones, over 65% seen once. Germline CDR1 reads MRHNA; CDR2 reads SNTAGT. The CDR3 totals 16 residues. Between the trimmed V and J ends, which lost 1 base and 3 bases, there was a span of 13 bases. This sequence was found in a man between 35 and 55 years old in good health and CMV-seronegative. The sample was PBMCs. This chain uses TRBV6-4 with TRBJ2-1; D is perhaps TRBD1 (6 bases). The CDR3 loop reads CASSDLQGRNYNEQFF. Written as DNA, the CDR3 is TGTGCCAGCAGTGACTTACAGGGTCGGAACTACAATGAGCAGTTCTTC.